Each of the 6 T cell receptor beta chains below was sequenced from the same sample in a study of response to subunit inactivated influenza vaccine. In TCRdb, the RT-PCR reads were re-called with MiXCR into one record per CDR3 protein. The table includes more than 450,000 distinct CDR3 sequences, 12% detected once. The sample was PBMCs from blood, taken on the day of vaccination. Receptor source: a man aged 50 or older who received an inactivated influenza vaccine.

This clonotype has ten or more counts. The rearrangement uses TRBV2 and TRBJ2-7, with a weak D call TRBD2 (5 bases). CDR1 SNHLY and CDR2 FYNNEI come from the germline V gene. The CDR3 sequence is 11 residues long. The V and J ends lost 8 bases and 3 bases respectively, with 8 bases between them. The CDR3 region has the DNA TGTGCCAGCCGGGGTGGCTACGAGCAGTACTTC. Amino acids: CASRGGYEQYF.

The chain combines TRBV20-1 with TRBJ1-1; D is undetermined. V was shortened by 6 bases and J by 1 base, with 12 bases between the two germline ends. CDR3 length: 13 residues. Germline assignment: CDR1 DFQATT and CDR2 SNEGSKA (reference sequence). In DNA, the CDR3 is TGCAGTGCCACGAGGCCGGAGAACACTGAAGCTTTCTTT. As protein: CSATRPENTEAFF.

This clonotype was counted a single time. The genes are TRBV29-1 and TRBJ2-3; D might be TRBD2 (5 bases). CDR3 length equals 14 residues. Trimming stripped 3 bases from V and 2 bases from J, with 12 bases between. CDR1 and CDR2 from the germline V gene are SQVTM and ANQGSEA. The CDR3: CSVDGVRATDTQYF. The CDR3 DNA reads as TGCAGCGTTGACGGGGTTAGGGCCACAGATACGCAGTATTTT.

This clonotype has only a few counts. V and J are TRBV4-1 and TRBJ2-7; 8 bases align to TRBD1. Per germline, CDR1 MGHRA and CDR2 YSYEKL. The CDR3 length is 16 residues. The V segment lost 3 bases and the J segment 2 bases; nucleotides outside the gene matches: 9. CDR3 bases: TGCGCCAGCAGCCACCCAGGACAGGGCCTGGCCTACGAGCAGTACTTC. Translation: CASSHPGQGLAYEQYF.

This clonotype was seen a handful of times. This rearrangement joins TRBV20-1 to TRBJ1-5, with TRBD1 as a possible D gene (5 bases). This CDR3 contains 15 residues. Germline CDR1 and CDR2: DFQATT and SNEGSKA (reference sequence). The V end lost 5 bases, the J end lost 5 bases, and 19 bases lay between the germline ends. As DNA, the CDR3 is TGCAGTGCTGCCTCCCTCCGACAGATAGATCAGCCCCAGCATTTT. Its protein product is CSAASLRQIDQPQHF.

The sample holds a few counts of this clonotype. The chain joins TRBV6-4 to TRBJ2-2; 11 bases agree with TRBD1. The CDR3 loop spans 16 amino acids. The trim removed 0 bases at V and 5 bases at J, leaving 2 bases unmatched. From germline, CDR1 is MRHNA and CDR2 SNTAGT. CDR3 region: CASSDSGTGGTGELFF. The DNA for the CDR3 is TGTGCCAGCAGTGACTCCGGGACAGGGGGTACCGGGGAGCTGTTTTTT.